Each of the 17 T cell receptor beta chains below was sequenced from the same sample in a study of lung T cells in sarcoidosis with Löfgren's syndrome. TCRdb ran MiXCR on the reads and lists one entry per CDR3 protein. This table holds about 63,000 distinct CDR3 sequences, 21% found once. The sample taken for sequencing was CD4+ T cells from PBMCs. The receptors shown here come from a human donor with sarcoidosis (Löfgren's syndrome or another form), or a control subject (not recorded which).

CDR3 coding DNA: TGTGCCAGCAGCTTTTGGCTTACCGGGGAGCTGTTTTTT. The encoded protein is CASSFWLTGELFF. The V gene is TRBV11-2, the J gene TRBJ2-2; D remains ambiguous. CDR3 length: 13 residues. CDR1 and CDR2 (germline): SGHAT, FQNNGV. V lost 3 bases and J 5 bases, leaving 7 bases between the germline ends. Based on the CDR3 plus reference TRBV11-2 and TRBJ2-2, the full variable domain is EAGVAQSPRYKIIEKRQSVAFWCNPISGHATLYWYQQILGQGPKLLIQFQNNGVVDDSQLPKDRFSAERLKGVDSTLKIQPAKLEDSAVYLCASSFWLTGELFFGEGSRLTVL.

This clonotype was found many times. V gene TRBV27 combines with J gene TRBJ1-5; 9 positions agree with TRBD1. V gave up 5 bases and J gave up 0 bases; unmatched junction bases: 5. Looked up from germline, CDR1 is MNHEY and CDR2 is SMNVEV (reference sequence). The CDR3 consists of 16 residues. The CDR3 DNA reads TGTGCCAGCAGTCCTAGACAGGGGGTTAGCAATCAGCCCCAGCATTTT. This codes for CASSPRQGVSNQPQHF.

This clonotype came up a few times. V is TRBV7-2 and J is TRBJ2-7, with D hard to call. The V gene lost 5 bases and the J gene lost 2 bases, with 13 bases spanning the gap. CDR1 is SGHTA and CDR2 is FQGNSA in the germline V gene. This CDR3 is 14 amino acids long. The DNA for the CDR3 is TGTGCCAGCAGCCCGGGTCGAGACGCCTACGAGCAGTACTTC. Amino acids: CASSPGRDAYEQYF.

The V and J genes are TRBV2 and TRBJ1-4, with TRBD1 matching over 9 bases. V trimming: 6 bases; J trimming: 5 bases; junction bases outside the gene matches: 1. There are 13 residues in the CDR3. Germline assignment: CDR1 SNHLY and CDR2 FYNNEI. CDR3 amino acids: CASRGQGNEKLFF. The CDR3 bases are TGTGCCAGCAGGGGACAGGGCAATGAAAAACTGTTTTTT.

Ten or more counts support this clonotype. This chain uses TRBV6-1 with TRBJ2-4; TRBD1 matches 7 bases. CDR1 and CDR2 (germline): MNHNS, SASEGT. CDR3 length: 16 amino acids. V was pared by 7 bases and J by 9 bases, with 18 bases of the junction left unmatched. The DNA of the CDR3 is TGTGCCAGCACCGAGAACCCGAGGGGGCGCGTCGGCATTCAGTACTTC. Amino acids: CASTENPRGRVGIQYF.

This clonotype turned up a few times. The gene calls are TRBV19 and TRBJ2-1; 12 bases align to TRBD2. CDR3 size: 16 residues. V lost 1 base and J lost 7; bases outside the gene matches: 5. Germline V gene lookup returns CDR1 LNHDA and CDR2 SQIVND (reference sequence). In DNA, the CDR3 is TGTGCCAGTAGTATAGTGCAGCTAGCGGGAGGGAATGAGCAGTTCTTC. This sequence encodes CASSIVQLAGGNEQFF.

This clonotype has ten or more counts. The J gene is TRBJ1-3, the V gene TRBV6-1; D is ambiguous. Germline CDR1 and CDR2: MNHNS and SASEGT. V lost 6 bases to trimming and J lost 2 bases, with 17 bases between them. This CDR3 has 16 residues. The CDR3 is CASSRKTGTTGNTIYF. In nucleotides, the CDR3 is TGTGCCAGCAGCCGAAAGACGGGTACTACTGGAAACACCATATATTTT.

This sequence joins TRBV2 and TRBJ1-1; 8 bases are shared with TRBD1. The CDR3 spans 14 residues. The trim removed 7 bases at V and 4 bases at J, leaving 8 bases unmatched. The germline CDR1 and CDR2 sequences are SNHLY and FYNNEI. CDR3 sequence (DNA): TGTGCCAGCATGGACAGGGTGAGGAGCACTGAAGCTTTCTTT. As protein: CASMDRVRSTEAFF.

This clonotype was seen a few times. The rearrangement links TRBV18 to TRBJ1-5; weak D call: TRBD1 (6 bases). Per germline, CDR1 KGHSH and CDR2 LQKENI. The CDR3 length is 15 residues. V was clipped by 2 bases and J by 0 bases, with 8 bases between them. The CDR3 nucleotides read TGTGCCAGCTCACCAACAGGGAATAGCAATCAGCCCCAGCATTTT. Its protein product is CASSPTGNSNQPQHF. The full variable domain, its missing parts supplied by reference TRBV18 and TRBJ1-5, is NAGVMQNPRHLVRRRGQEARLRCSPMKGHSHVYWYRQLPEEGLKFMVYLQKENIIDESGMPKERFSAEFPKEGPSILRIQQVVRGDSAAYFCASSPTGNSNQPQHFGDGTRLSIL.

This clonotype is classed as medium-sized (0.01 to 0.1%). CDR3 loop: CASSSPPGQSYNSPLHF. The CDR3 DNA follows: TGTGCCAGCAGTTCTCCGCCCGGACAGTCCTATAATTCACCCCTCCACTTT. This chain uses TRBV27 with TRBJ1-6; a weak D match, TRBD1 (6 bases). Trimming removed 4 bases from V and 1 base from J, with 14 bases in between. This CDR3 is built from 17 residues. Germline lookup yields CDR1 MNHEY and CDR2 SMNVEV (reference sequence).

The gene calls are TRBV2 and TRBJ2-1, with D possibly being TRBD2 (5 bases). V was clipped by 1 base and J by 9 bases, with 16 bases between them. Germline V CDR1 and CDR2: SNHLY, FYNNEI. CDR3 length: 15 residues. The CDR3 DNA sequence: TGTGCCAGCAGTGAAGGCGAAGCGGCCATGGGTGAGCAGTTCTTC. Translation: CASSEGEAAMGEQFF.

This clonotype turned up a few times. V gene TRBV5-1 combines with J gene TRBJ2-3; either TRBD1 or TRBD2 may fit D (5 bases each). The V end lost 4 bases, the J end lost 3 bases, and 18 bases lay between the germline ends. The CDR3 runs to 16 residues. CDR1 is SGHRS, CDR2 YFSETQ, per germline. CDR3 region: CASSAGTPLRTDTQYF. The CDR3 nucleotides read TGCGCCAGCAGCGCCGGGACCCCACTCCGGACAGATACGCAGTATTTT. Together with reference TRBV5-1 and TRBJ2-3, the CDR3 gives the full variable domain: KAGVTQTPRYLIKTRGQQVTLSCSPISGHRSVSWYQQTPGQGLQFLFEYFSETQRNKGNFPGRFSGRQFSNSRSEMNVSTLELGDSALYLCASSAGTPLRTDTQYFGPGTRLTVL.

This chain joins TRBV12-3 or TRBV12-4 and TRBJ1-5; maybe TRBD1 (6 bases). Deletions cut 1 base from V and 5 bases from J, with 15 bases between. The CDR3 totals 16 residues. CDR3 nucleotide sequence: TGTGCCAGCAGTTTAGTCGGGGGGGCAGGACATCAGCCCCAGCATTTT. It translates to CASSLVGGAGHQPQHF.

This clonotype was seen only a few times. The chain links TRBV4-1 to TRBJ1-4; tentatively, D is TRBD1 (5 bases). Germline V gene sequence: CDR1 MGHRA, CDR2 YSYEKL. This CDR3 contains 14 residues. V lost 0 bases and J 8 bases, leaving 10 bases between the germline ends. The CDR3 nucleotides are TGCGCCAGCAGCCAAGATGATCCAGGGGAAAAACTGTTTTTT. This codes for CASSQDDPGEKLFF.

On this clonotype itself: A much bigger clone sits one base away, suggesting this may be a read error. The rearrangement links TRBV20-1 to TRBJ1-5; D gene uncertain. The CDR3 sequence is 15 residues long. V was shortened by 2 bases and J by 3 bases, with 14 bases between the two germline ends. CDR1 is DFQATT, CDR2 SNEGSKA, per germline (reference sequence). CDR3: CSARRGRQVNQPQHF. The CDR3 DNA sequence: TGCAGTGCTAGACGGGGTCGGCAGGTCAATCAGCCCCAGCATTTT.

This clonotype was counted at least ten times. The V gene is TRBV12-3 or TRBV12-4, the J gene TRBJ1-5, with D uncertain. The CDR3 has 13 amino acids. Trimming took off 0 bases at V and 4 bases at J, with 4 bases between the two ends. The CDR3 region has the DNA TGTGCCAGCAGTTTAGCGCGGAATCAGCCCCAGCATTTT. Its translation is CASSLARNQPQHF.

The V gene is TRBV2, the J gene TRBJ2-2; no clear D gene. This CDR3 comprises 16 residues. Trimming cost V 6 bases and J 5 bases, with 19 bases left between them. The V gene's germline CDR1 is SNHLY and CDR2 FYNNEI. This CDR3 reads CASREIRVSTTGELFF. The DNA for the CDR3 is TGTGCCAGCAGGGAAATAAGGGTGTCTACAACCGGGGAGCTGTTTTTT.